A selection of T cell receptor beta chains follows, all from one sample in a study of blood T cell repertoires in COVID-19. The protocol was immunoSEQ multiplex PCR, while the TCRdb copy is restricted to in-frame clones and leaves out a portion. The data contain 300,000 to 400,000 clones, around nine tenths of them singletons. The sequenced material came from peripheral blood. These receptors all stem from a woman aged 55-70 years with COVID-19, enrolled during active disease. CDR3s include the opening cysteine and the closing phenylalanine or tryptophan. The order of the fields is clone size, V gene, J gene, D gene, CDR3 DNA, CDR3 protein. The D gene is left open where the match is weak. Clone size is not always given. Where it is, it says once, few, many or a class for expanded clones.

abundance: few
v_gene: TRBV5-1
j_gene: TRBJ1-2
d_gene: NA
CDR3nt: TGCGCCAGCAGCCCTCAGGCTTCTTCTAACTATGGCTACACCTTC
CDR3aa: CASSPQASSNYGYTF

abundance: NA
v_gene: TRBV11-2
j_gene: TRBJ2-7
d_gene: NA
CDR3nt: TGTGCCAGCAGCCCCGCATTAAGCGCGGAGAGCGAGCAGTACTTC
CDR3aa: CASSPALSAESEQYF

abundance: once
v_gene: TRBV2
j_gene: TRBJ1-2
d_gene: TRBD1
CDR3nt: TGTGCCAGCAGTCTCGGGACAGCCCTTCCGAGTTATGGCTACACCTTC
CDR3aa: CASSLGTALPSYGYTF

abundance: NA
v_gene: TRBV3-1/TRBV3-2
j_gene: TRBJ2-3
d_gene: TRBD2
CDR3nt: TGTGCCACCCGGGGGGGGCTCGGAGATACGCAGTATTTT
CDR3aa: CATRGGLGDTQYF

abundance: NA
v_gene: TRBV6-5
j_gene: TRBJ2-1
d_gene: TRBD2
CDR3nt: TGTGCCAGCAGGGGGACTAGCCCGATTGAGCAGTTCTTC
CDR3aa: CASRGTSPIEQFF

abundance: once
v_gene: TRBV9
j_gene: TRBJ1-3
d_gene: NA
CDR3nt: TGTGCCAGCAGCACAGGAAACTCTGGAAACACCATATATTTT
CDR3aa: CASSTGNSGNTIYF

abundance: NA
v_gene: TRBV18
j_gene: TRBJ2-5
d_gene: NA
CDR3nt: TGTGCCAGCTCACCGTTAGGGGGTTTGACGGAGACCCAGTACTTC
CDR3aa: CASSPLGGLTETQYF

abundance: NA
v_gene: TRBV7-9
j_gene: TRBJ1-4
d_gene: TRBD1
CDR3nt: TGTGCCAGCAGCTTGGGACAGAGAACTAATGAAAAACTGTTTTTT
CDR3aa: CASSLGQRTNEKLFF

abundance: NA
v_gene: TRBV19
j_gene: TRBJ1-1
d_gene: NA
CDR3nt: TGTGCCAGTAGTATTGGGGGGGTAAAAACTGAAGCTTTCTTT
CDR3aa: CASSIGGVKTEAFF

abundance: NA
v_gene: TRBV5-4
j_gene: TRBJ1-2
d_gene: TRBD1
CDR3nt: TGTGCCAGCAGCCTGACAGGGGGCGATGGCTACACCTTC
CDR3aa: CASSLTGGDGYTF

abundance: NA
v_gene: TRBV19
j_gene: TRBJ2-7
d_gene: NA
CDR3nt: TGTGCCAGTAGTATATCTCGAGGGTCCTACGAGCAGTACTTC
CDR3aa: CASSISRGSYEQYF

abundance: NA
v_gene: TRBV6-5
j_gene: TRBJ2-7
d_gene: NA
CDR3nt: TGTGCCAGCAGCCAACAGGGTCCCTACGAGCAGTACTTC
CDR3aa: CASSQQGPYEQYF

abundance: NA
v_gene: TRBV5-5
j_gene: TRBJ2-1
d_gene: TRBD2
CDR3nt: TGTGCCAGCAGCTTTAAGGGACTAGCGGGGGGTAACGGTTTGTATGAGCAGTTCTTC
CDR3aa: CASSFKGLAGGNGLYEQFF

abundance: NA
v_gene: TRBV10-3
j_gene: TRBJ2-7
d_gene: TRBD2
CDR3nt: TGTGCCATCAGTGAAAGCGGGGGGGCCTCCTACGAGCAGTACTTC
CDR3aa: CAISESGGASYEQYF

abundance: NA
v_gene: TRBV2
j_gene: TRBJ2-3
d_gene: TRBD2
CDR3nt: TGTGCCAGCAGACTAAGCGGGGGAAGCACAGATACGCAGTATTTT
CDR3aa: CASRLSGGSTDTQYF

abundance: NA
v_gene: TRBV18
j_gene: TRBJ1-2
d_gene: NA
CDR3nt: TGTGCCAGCTCACCACCGCGGGGCGAGACTTCTACCTTCTATGGCTACACCTTC
CDR3aa: CASSPPRGETSTFYGYTF

abundance: NA
v_gene: TRBV5-1
j_gene: TRBJ1-1
d_gene: NA
CDR3nt: TGCGCCAGCAGCTTAATTCAGGGCACTGAAGCTTTCTTT
CDR3aa: CASSLIQGTEAFF

abundance: NA
v_gene: TRBV5-4
j_gene: TRBJ1-2
d_gene: NA
CDR3nt: TGTGCCAGCAGCTTCGACAGCCCTAACTATGGCTACACCTTC
CDR3aa: CASSFDSPNYGYTF

abundance: NA
v_gene: TRBV18
j_gene: TRBJ2-5
d_gene: NA
CDR3nt: TGTGCCAGCTCACCACCTAGCACAGGGCGAGGGGAGACCCAGTACTTC
CDR3aa: CASSPPSTGRGETQYF

abundance: NA
v_gene: TRBV9
j_gene: TRBJ2-3
d_gene: TRBD1
CDR3nt: TGTGCCAGCAGCGTATTGCCTCAGCCCGGGACAGGGGGCACAGATACGCAGTATTTT
CDR3aa: CASSVLPQPGTGGTDTQYF

abundance: NA
v_gene: TRBV5-6
j_gene: TRBJ1-2
d_gene: NA
CDR3nt: TGTGCCAGCACCCAGGGGACGCACTATGGCTACACCTTC
CDR3aa: CASTQGTHYGYTF

abundance: NA
v_gene: TRBV29-1
j_gene: TRBJ2-7
d_gene: TRBD1
CDR3nt: TGCAGCGTTGAAGCTGAGGGACAGGCCTCCTACGAGCAGTACTTC
CDR3aa: CSVEAEGQASYEQYF

abundance: NA
v_gene: TRBV6-5
j_gene: TRBJ1-5
d_gene: TRBD1
CDR3nt: TGTGCCAGCAGCTCCGACAGGGAGGATCAGCCCCAGCATTTT
CDR3aa: CASSSDREDQPQHF

abundance: NA
v_gene: TRBV13
j_gene: TRBJ2-2
d_gene: TRBD2
CDR3nt: TGTGCCAGCAGCTGGGGGACTAGCGGGAACACCGGGGAGCTGTTTTTT
CDR3aa: CASSWGTSGNTGELFF

abundance: NA
v_gene: TRBV5-6
j_gene: TRBJ1-2
d_gene: NA
CDR3nt: TGTGCCAGCAGCTTTTTGGGGGGATCTGGCGGCTACACCTTC
CDR3aa: CASSFLGGSGGYTF

abundance: NA
v_gene: TRBV27
j_gene: TRBJ2-3
d_gene: TRBD1
CDR3nt: TGTGCCAGCAGGGCCACAGGGGCAGTCACAGATACGCAGTATTTT
CDR3aa: CASRATGAVTDTQYF

abundance: NA
v_gene: TRBV5-1
j_gene: TRBJ1-1
d_gene: NA
CDR3nt: TGCGCCAGCAGCCCAGGGGATAACACTGAAGCTTTCTTT
CDR3aa: CASSPGDNTEAFF

abundance: NA
v_gene: TRBV11-2
j_gene: TRBJ1-1
d_gene: NA
CDR3nt: TGTGCCAGCAGCGTTCAGATTCTGAACACTGAAGCTTTCTTT
CDR3aa: CASSVQILNTEAFF

abundance: NA
v_gene: TRBV5-4
j_gene: TRBJ2-5
d_gene: NA
CDR3nt: TGTGCCAGCAGCTATGAGACGGGATTCGGAGAGACCCAGTACTTC
CDR3aa: CASSYETGFGETQYF

abundance: once
v_gene: TRBV23-1
j_gene: TRBJ1-2
d_gene: TRBD1
CDR3nt: TGCGCCAGCAGTCGCTGGGGGACAGAATATGGCTACACCTTC
CDR3aa: CASSRWGTEYGYTF

abundance: NA
v_gene: TRBV7-9
j_gene: TRBJ1-2
d_gene: NA
CDR3nt: TGTGCCAGCACCCTAGGCGGGACGCAAACGGGCTACACCTTC
CDR3aa: CASTLGGTQTGYTF

abundance: NA
v_gene: TRBV5-1
j_gene: TRBJ2-2
d_gene: NA
CDR3nt: TGCGCCAGCAGCATCGTCCCCACCGGGGAGCTGTTTTTT
CDR3aa: CASSIVPTGELFF

abundance: NA
v_gene: TRBV6-6
j_gene: TRBJ2-7
d_gene: NA
CDR3nt: TGTGCCAGCAGTTACTCCAAACGACAGAAGAAAGAGCAGTACTTC
CDR3aa: CASSYSKRQKKEQYF

abundance: NA
v_gene: TRBV9
j_gene: TRBJ2-7
d_gene: TRBD2
CDR3nt: TGTGCCAGCAGCTCCCGGACTAGCTCCTACGAGCAGTACTTC
CDR3aa: CASSSRTSSYEQYF

abundance: NA
v_gene: TRBV9
j_gene: TRBJ2-2
d_gene: NA
CDR3nt: TGTGCCAGCAGCCAACGACACCCGAACACCGGGGAGCTGTTTTTT
CDR3aa: CASSQRHPNTGELFF

abundance: NA
v_gene: TRBV11-2
j_gene: TRBJ1-1
d_gene: NA
CDR3nt: TGTGCCAGCAGCTTAGATAGTCGGCAAGCGCTCGGAGCTTTCTTT
CDR3aa: CASSLDSRQALGAFF